The rows below give T cell receptor beta chains drawn from one sample of a study of beta chain features in type 1 diabetes. Sequenced by immunoSEQ multiplex PCR; TCRdb stores in-frame clones only, minus some. The sample has hundreds of thousands of clones; 8% are singletons. Sequencing was done on a sample of central memory CD4+ T cells from blood. The receptors originated from a woman between 18 and 30 years old in good health. Each CDR3 is given with its conserved first and last residue. D genes are given only for firm matches. Clone sizes are given selectively: once, few, many, or a class where the clone is expanded.

d_gene	v_gene	j_gene	abundance	CDR3nt	CDR3aa
-	TRBV7-8	TRBJ2-5	-	TGTGCCAGCAGCTTTATCCGAGACCAGTACTTC	CASSFIRDQYF
TRBD1	TRBV2	TRBJ2-7	few	TGTGCCAGCAGTAGGGACAGGAGCTCCTACGAGCAGTACTTC	CASSRDRSSYEQYF
-	TRBV2	TRBJ2-2	-	TGTGCCAGCAGTGTAAGGAACACCGGGGAGCTGTTTTTT	CASSVRNTGELFF
TRBD2	TRBV28	TRBJ2-7	-	TGTGCCAGCAGTCCTCCGGGACTAGCGTCCCACCAGCAGTACTTC	CASSPPGLASHQQYF
-	TRBV6-5	TRBJ1-2	-	TGTGCCAGCAGACGGGGGCAGGGACTCTATGGCTACACCTTC	CASRRGQGLYGYTF
-	TRBV20-1	TRBJ2-7	-	TGCAGTGCAAAACAGGGAGACGAGCAGTACTTC	CSAKQGDEQYF
TRBD2	TRBV19	TRBJ2-1	-	TGTGCCAGTACTAGCGGGAGGTCTAACAATGAGCAGTTCTTC	CASTSGRSNNEQFF
-	TRBV4-1	TRBJ2-3	few	TGCGCCAGCAGCCAAGAACGGGGCGTGACAGATACGCAGTATTTT	CASSQERGVTDTQYF
-	TRBV15	TRBJ2-2	few	TGTGCCACCAGCCAACGTTCCGGGTCCGGGGAGCTGTTTTTT	CATSQRSGSGELFF
TRBD2	TRBV27	TRBJ2-3	few	TGTGCCAGCAGTCCTTGGACTAGCGGGACAGATACGCAGTATTTT	CASSPWTSGTDTQYF
-	TRBV19	TRBJ1-1	-	TGTGCCAGTAATTCTCTGGGCATGAACACTGAAGCTTTCTTT	CASNSLGMNTEAFF
-	TRBV14	TRBJ2-7	few	TGTGCCAGCAGCCCCCAGCAGGGTAGCTTCGCCCACGAGCAGTACTTC	CASSPQQGSFAHEQYF
-	TRBV7-2	TRBJ1-1	few	TGTGCCAGCAGCGGCCAGAAGAACACTGAAGCTTTCTTT	CASSGQKNTEAFF
TRBD2	TRBV9	TRBJ2-1	few	TGTGCCAGCAGCGCCGGGACTAGCGGGAGAGAATCGCAGTTCTTC	CASSAGTSGRESQFF
-	TRBV2	TRBJ2-7	-	TGTGCCAGCAGTCAGGACAATCCACTTACCGGCTACGAGCAGTACTTC	CASSQDNPLTGYEQYF
-	TRBV7-9	TRBJ2-7	few	TGTGCCAGCAGTCGAACCCTAGGCTTCTACGAGCAGTACTTC	CASSRTLGFYEQYF
-	TRBV2	TRBJ1-4	-	TGTGCCAGCAGTGGCCACGTTGGAACTAATGAAAAACTGTTTTTT	CASSGHVGTNEKLFF
-	TRBV5-4	TRBJ2-6	-	TGTGCCAGCAGCCCGGGGGCTGGGGCCAACGTCCTGACTTTC	CASSPGAGANVLTF
TRBD2	TRBV9	TRBJ2-3	-	TGTGCCAGCAGCGTACAGGCGGGAGGGAAGACAGATACGCAGTATTTT	CASSVQAGGKTDTQYF
TRBD2	TRBV2	TRBJ2-1	few	TGTGCCAGCGGGAGGGCCTACAATGAGCAGTTCTTC	CASGRAYNEQFF
-	TRBV28	TRBJ1-2	few	TGTGCCAGCAGTTTAGTGGTAAAGGGCTATGGCTACACCTTC	CASSLVVKGYGYTF
TRBD1	TRBV7-2	TRBJ1-6	-	TGTGCCAGCAGCTTAACAGGGGGTTCACCCCTCCACTTT	CASSLTGGSPLHF
-	TRBV5-1	TRBJ1-2	-	TGCGCCAGCAGCGACTCCAGGAGTGGCTACACCTTC	CASSDSRSGYTF
TRBD1	TRBV7-9	TRBJ1-2	few	TGTGCCAGCAGCTCAACTCGGGACAGGGGAGGCCTAGATGGCTACACCTTC	CASSSTRDRGGLDGYTF
TRBD2	TRBV7-3	TRBJ2-7	-	TGTGCCAGCAGCTCAACCTCGGGACTAGTTGCCTACGAGCAGTACTTC	CASSSTSGLVAYEQYF
-	TRBV6-6	TRBJ1-4	few	TGTGCCAGCAGCCACCGGGGGACTAATGAAAAACTGTTTTTT	CASSHRGTNEKLFF
TRBD2	TRBV9	TRBJ2-1	-	TGTGCCAGCAGCGTAGAAGGTAGCGGGTACAATGAGCAGTTCTTC	CASSVEGSGYNEQFF
-	TRBV4-3	TRBJ2-7	few	TGCGCCAGCAGCCAAGCCGGCGGGCGTTACGAGCAGTACTTC	CASSQAGGRYEQYF
-	TRBV10-3	TRBJ2-1	-	TGTGCCATCAGTGAGGCTGGGGGTGAGCAGTTCTTC	CAISEAGGEQFF
-	TRBV5-8	TRBJ2-1	few	TGTGCCAGCAGGGGGGGATGGGGCTTCTACAATGAGCAGTTCTTC	CASRGGWGFYNEQFF
TRBD2	TRBV27	TRBJ2-7	few	TGTGCCAGCAGTTGGCGGGAGGGCCTCTACGAGCAGTACTTC	CASSWREGLYEQYF
-	TRBV7-8	TRBJ2-7	many	TGTGCCAGCAGCTTAGGGGAGAGCTTTTACGAGCAGTACTTC	CASSLGESFYEQYF
TRBD1	TRBV7-9	TRBJ2-7	-	TGTGCCAGCGCCGAAACAGGGGTATCCTACGAGCAGTACTTC	CASAETGVSYEQYF
-	TRBV11-2	TRBJ2-5	few	TGTGCCAGCAGCTTCGGTCGGCAAGAGACCCAGTACTTC	CASSFGRQETQYF
-	TRBV19	TRBJ1-1	-	TGTGCCAGTAGTACCCCGTTTTCGGGGCAGACTGAAGCTTTCTTT	CASSTPFSGQTEAFF
-	TRBV5-1	TRBJ2-3	many	TGCGCCAGCAGGGGCCAAGTGTCTAGCACAGATACGCAGTATTTT	CASRGQVSSTDTQYF
-	TRBV7-9	TRBJ1-2	many	TGTGCCAGCAGCTTACAGGGGTTTGACTATGGCTACACCTTC	CASSLQGFDYGYTF
TRBD2	TRBV7-2	TRBJ2-7	-	TGTGCCAGCAGCCTCACAGCGGGGATTGGCTACGAGCAGTACTTC	CASSLTAGIGYEQYF
-	TRBV27	TRBJ1-2	few	TGTGCCAGCAGTTCAAGGATTTGGGGATTCTATGGCTACACCTTC	CASSSRIWGFYGYTF
-	TRBV25-1	TRBJ1-2	-	TGTGCCAGCAGTCCGTCGATTCCGGGCTATGGCTACACCTTC	CASSPSIPGYGYTF
-	TRBV10-3	TRBJ1-1	-	TGTGCCATCAGTAGTAAGTTCAACACTGAAGCTTTCTTT	CAISSKFNTEAFF
-	TRBV23-1	TRBJ2-3	few	TGCGCCAGCAGTCAAATCCCACAGGGTGGGGATACGCAGTATTTT	CASSQIPQGGDTQYF
-	TRBV27	TRBJ2-5	few	TGTGCCAGCAGTTTGCGGGTTTCAGAGACCCAGTACTTC	CASSLRVSETQYF
-	TRBV4-2	TRBJ2-1	-	TGTGCCAGCAGCCAAGATCTGGGTCGGAACTACAATGAGCAGTTCTTC	CASSQDLGRNYNEQFF
TRBD2	TRBV5-4	TRBJ2-1	-	TGTGCCAGTGCACGGACTAGCGGATACAATGAGCAGTTCTTC	CASARTSGYNEQFF